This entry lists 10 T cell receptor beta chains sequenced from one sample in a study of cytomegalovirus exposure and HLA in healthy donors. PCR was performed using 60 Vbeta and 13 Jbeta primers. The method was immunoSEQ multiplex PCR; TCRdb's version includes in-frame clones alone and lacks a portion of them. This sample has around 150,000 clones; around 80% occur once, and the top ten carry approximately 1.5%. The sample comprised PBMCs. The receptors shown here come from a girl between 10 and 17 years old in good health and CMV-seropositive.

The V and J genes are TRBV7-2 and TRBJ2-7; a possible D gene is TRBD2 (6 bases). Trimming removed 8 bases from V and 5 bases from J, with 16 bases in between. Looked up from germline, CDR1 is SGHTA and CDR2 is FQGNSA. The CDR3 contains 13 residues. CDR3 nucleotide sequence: TGTGCCAGCCGGGAGTCTGGGGACCACGAGCAGTACTTC. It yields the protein CASRESGDHEQYF. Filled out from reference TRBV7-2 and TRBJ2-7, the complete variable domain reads GAGVSQSPSNKVTEKGKDVELRCDPISGHTALYWYRQSLGQGLEFLIYFQGNSAPDKSGLPSDRFSAERTGGSVSTLTIQRTQQEDSAVYLCASRESGDHEQYFGPGTRLTVT.

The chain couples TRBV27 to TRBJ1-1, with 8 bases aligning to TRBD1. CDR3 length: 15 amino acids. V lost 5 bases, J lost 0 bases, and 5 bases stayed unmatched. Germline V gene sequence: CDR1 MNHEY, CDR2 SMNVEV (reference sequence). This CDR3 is CASSPQGALNTEAFF. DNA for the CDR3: TGTGCCAGCAGTCCTCAGGGGGCCTTGAACACTGAAGCTTTCTTT.

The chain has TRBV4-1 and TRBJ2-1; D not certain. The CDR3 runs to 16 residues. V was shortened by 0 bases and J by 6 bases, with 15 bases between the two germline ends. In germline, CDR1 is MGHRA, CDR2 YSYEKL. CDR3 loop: CASSQDQLVTGNEQFF. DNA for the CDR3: TGCGCCAGCAGCCAAGATCAGTTAGTAACGGGCAATGAGCAGTTCTTC.

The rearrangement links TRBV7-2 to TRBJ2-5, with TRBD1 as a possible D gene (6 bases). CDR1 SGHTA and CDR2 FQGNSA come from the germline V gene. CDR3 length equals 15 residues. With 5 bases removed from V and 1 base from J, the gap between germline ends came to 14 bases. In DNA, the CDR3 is TGTGCCAGCAGCGCACCGACAGGAACCCAAGAGACCCAGTACTTC. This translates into CASSAPTGTQETQYF. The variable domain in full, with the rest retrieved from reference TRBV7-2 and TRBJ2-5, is GAGVSQSPSNKVTEKGKDVELRCDPISGHTALYWYRQSLGQGLEFLIYFQGNSAPDKSGLPSDRFSAERTGGSVSTLTIQRTQQEDSAVYLCASSAPTGTQETQYFGPGTRLLVL.

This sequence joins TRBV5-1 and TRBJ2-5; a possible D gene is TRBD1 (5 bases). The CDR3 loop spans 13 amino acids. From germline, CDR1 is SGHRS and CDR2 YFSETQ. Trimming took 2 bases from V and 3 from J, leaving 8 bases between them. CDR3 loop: CASSFDSEETQYF. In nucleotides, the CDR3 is TGCGCCAGCAGCTTCGACAGCGAAGAGACCCAGTACTTC. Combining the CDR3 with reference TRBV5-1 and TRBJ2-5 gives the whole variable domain KAGVTQTPRYLIKTRGQQVTLSCSPISGHRSVSWYQQTPGQGLQFLFEYFSETQRNKGNFPGRFSGRQFSNSRSEMNVSTLELGDSALYLCASSFDSEETQYFGPGTRLLVL.

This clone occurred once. The CDR3 protein is CASSPGQGQLFF. The CDR3 DNA follows: TGCGCCAGCAGCCCAGGACAGGGCCAACTGTTTTTT. The chain uses TRBV5-1 and TRBJ1-4, with 8 bases matching TRBD1. The J segment lost 12 bases and the V segment lost 4 bases, leaving 5 bases of the junction unmatched. Germline assignment: CDR1 SGHRS and CDR2 YFSETQ. The CDR3 sequence is 12 residues long. Supplemented by reference TRBV5-1 and TRBJ1-4, the full variable domain reads KAGVTQTPRYLIKTRGQQVTLSCSPISGHRSVSWYQQTPGQGLQFLFEYFSETQRNKGNFPGRFSGRQFSNSRSEMNVSTLELGDSALYLCASSPGQGQLFFGSGTQLSVL.

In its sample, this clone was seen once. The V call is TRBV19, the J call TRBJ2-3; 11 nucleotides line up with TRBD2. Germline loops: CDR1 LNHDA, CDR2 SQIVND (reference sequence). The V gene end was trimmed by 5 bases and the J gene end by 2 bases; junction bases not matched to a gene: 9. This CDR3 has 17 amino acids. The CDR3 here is CASSPSLAGGNTDTQYF. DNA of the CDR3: TGTGCCAGTAGTCCGAGCCTAGCGGGGGGCAACACAGATACGCAGTATTTT.

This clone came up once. The CDR3 sequence is CASSLDAGQGAYEQFF. Written as DNA, the CDR3 is TGTGCCAGCAGCTTAGACGCAGGACAGGGGGCATATGAGCAGTTCTTC. This chain links TRBV7-3 with TRBJ2-1, with 11 bases that match TRBD1. J lost 8 bases, V lost 2 bases, and 8 bases had no gene match. The CDR3 has 16 amino acids. Germline CDR1 SGHTA, CDR2 FQGTGA.

The CDR3 region has the DNA TGTGCCAGCAGCTCCCTAGCGGGACTTAGCACAGATACGCAGTATTTT. It encodes CASSSLAGLSTDTQYF. The chain couples TRBV11-2 to TRBJ2-3; 9 bases agree with TRBD2. The CDR3 length is 16 residues. The germline CDR1 and CDR2 sequences are SGHAT and FQNNGV. The V segment lost 4 bases and the J segment 0 bases; nucleotides outside the gene matches: 5.

The CDR3 loop is CASSRPGLADLKRQFF. The CDR3 DNA reads TGTGCCAGCAGCCGTCCGGGACTAGCGGACCTCAAAAGGCAGTTCTTC. The rearrangement links TRBV7-9 to TRBJ2-1; TRBD2 matches 11 bases. Germline lookup yields CDR1 SEHNR and CDR2 FQNEAQ (reference sequence). The CDR3 spans 16 residues. V lost 5 bases and J lost 12; bases outside the gene matches: 15.